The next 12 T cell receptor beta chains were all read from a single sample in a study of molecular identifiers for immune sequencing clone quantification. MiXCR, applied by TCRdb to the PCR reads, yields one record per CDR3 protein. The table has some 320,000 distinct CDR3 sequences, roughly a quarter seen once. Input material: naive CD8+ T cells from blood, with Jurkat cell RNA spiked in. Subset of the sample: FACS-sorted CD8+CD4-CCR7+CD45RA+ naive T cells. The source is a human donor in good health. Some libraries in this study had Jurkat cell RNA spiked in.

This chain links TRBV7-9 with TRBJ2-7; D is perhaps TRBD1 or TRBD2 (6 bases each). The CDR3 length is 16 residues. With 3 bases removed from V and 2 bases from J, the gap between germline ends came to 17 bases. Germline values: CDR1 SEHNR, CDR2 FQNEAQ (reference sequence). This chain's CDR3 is CASSFLNSGATYEQYF. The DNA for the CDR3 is TGTGCCAGCAGCTTTCTAAACTCGGGGGCTACCTACGAGCAGTACTTC.

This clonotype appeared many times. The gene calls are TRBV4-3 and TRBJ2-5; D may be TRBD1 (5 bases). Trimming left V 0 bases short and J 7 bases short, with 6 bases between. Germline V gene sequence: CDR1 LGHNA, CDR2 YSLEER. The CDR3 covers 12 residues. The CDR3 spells CASSQDQGTQYF. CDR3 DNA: TGCGCCAGCAGCCAAGATCAGGGGACCCAGTACTTC.

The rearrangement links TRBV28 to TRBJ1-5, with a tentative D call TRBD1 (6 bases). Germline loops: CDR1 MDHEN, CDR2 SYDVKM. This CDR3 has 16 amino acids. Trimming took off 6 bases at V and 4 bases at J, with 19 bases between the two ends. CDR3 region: CASSQEKGTLNQPQHF. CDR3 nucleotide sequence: TGTGCCAGCAGCCAAGAAAAGGGGACACTGAATCAGCCCCAGCATTTT.

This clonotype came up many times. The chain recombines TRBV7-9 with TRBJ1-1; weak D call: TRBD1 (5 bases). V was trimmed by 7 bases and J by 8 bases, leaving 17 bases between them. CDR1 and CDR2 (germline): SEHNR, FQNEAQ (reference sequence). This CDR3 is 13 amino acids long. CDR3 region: CASTNPGQAEAFF. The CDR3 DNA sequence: TGTGCCAGCACTAACCCGGGGCAGGCCGAAGCTTTCTTT.

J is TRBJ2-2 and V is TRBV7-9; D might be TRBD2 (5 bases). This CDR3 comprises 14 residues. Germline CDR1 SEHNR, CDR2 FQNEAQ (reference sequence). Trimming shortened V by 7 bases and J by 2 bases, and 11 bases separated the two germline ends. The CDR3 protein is CASIGWTNTGELFF. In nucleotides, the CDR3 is TGTGCCAGCATAGGCTGGACTAACACCGGGGAGCTGTTTTTT.

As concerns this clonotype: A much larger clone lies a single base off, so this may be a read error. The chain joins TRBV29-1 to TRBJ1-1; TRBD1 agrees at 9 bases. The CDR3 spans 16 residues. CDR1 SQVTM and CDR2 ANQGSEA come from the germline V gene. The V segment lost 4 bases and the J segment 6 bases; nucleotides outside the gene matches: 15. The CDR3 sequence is CSVVLPGTGMSSEAFF. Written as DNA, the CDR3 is TGCAGCGTTGTATTGCCAGGGACAGGGATGAGCTCTGAAGCTTTCTTT.

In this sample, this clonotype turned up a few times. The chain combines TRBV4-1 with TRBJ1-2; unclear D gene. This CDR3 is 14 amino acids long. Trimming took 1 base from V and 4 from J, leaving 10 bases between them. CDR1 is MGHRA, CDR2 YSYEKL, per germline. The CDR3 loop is CASSQGPMSYGYTF. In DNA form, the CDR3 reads TGCGCCAGCAGCCAAGGCCCAATGAGCTATGGCTACACCTTC.

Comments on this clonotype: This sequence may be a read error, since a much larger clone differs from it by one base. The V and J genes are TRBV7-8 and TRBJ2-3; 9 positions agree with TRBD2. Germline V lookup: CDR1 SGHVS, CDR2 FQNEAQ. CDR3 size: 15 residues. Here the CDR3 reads CARSQVAGAIDTQYF. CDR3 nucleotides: TGTGCCCGCAGCCAGGTAGCGGGGGCTATAGATACGCAGTATTTT.

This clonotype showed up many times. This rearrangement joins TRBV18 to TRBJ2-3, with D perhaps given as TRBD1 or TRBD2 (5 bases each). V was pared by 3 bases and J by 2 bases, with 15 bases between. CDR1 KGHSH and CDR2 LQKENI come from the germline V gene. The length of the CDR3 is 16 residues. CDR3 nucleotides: TGTGCCAGCTCACCCTCCCCCGGGGCGTCCACAGATACGCAGTATTTT. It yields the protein CASSPSPGASTDTQYF.

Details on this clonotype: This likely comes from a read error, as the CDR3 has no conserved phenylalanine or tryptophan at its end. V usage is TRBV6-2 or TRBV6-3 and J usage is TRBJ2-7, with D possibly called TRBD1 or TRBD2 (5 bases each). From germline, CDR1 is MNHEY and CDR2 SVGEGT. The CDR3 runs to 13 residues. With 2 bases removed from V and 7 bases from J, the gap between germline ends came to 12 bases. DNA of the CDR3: TGTGCCAGCAGTTACACGGTGGGGGTTGAGCAGTACCTC. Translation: CASSYTVGVEQYL.

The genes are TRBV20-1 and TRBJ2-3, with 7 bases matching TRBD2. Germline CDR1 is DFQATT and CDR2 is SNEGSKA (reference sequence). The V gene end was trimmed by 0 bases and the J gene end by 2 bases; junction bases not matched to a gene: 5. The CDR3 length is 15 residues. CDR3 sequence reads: CSARDGAGSTDTQYF. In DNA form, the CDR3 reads TGCAGTGCTAGAGATGGAGCGGGATCCACAGATACGCAGTATTTT.

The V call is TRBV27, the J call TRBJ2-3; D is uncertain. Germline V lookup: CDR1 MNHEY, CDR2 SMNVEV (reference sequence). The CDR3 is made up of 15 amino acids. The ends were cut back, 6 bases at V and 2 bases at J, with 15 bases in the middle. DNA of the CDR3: TGTGCCAGCAGCCTTACATCTATAAACACAGATACGCAGTATTTT. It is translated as CASSLTSINTDTQYF.